This is a list of T cell receptor beta chains from one sample in a study of OX40 agonist ivuxolimab in advanced cancers. The table came from immunoSEQ multiplex PCR; TCRdb's copy has only in-frame clones and leaves some out. Of roughly 100,000 clones in the sample, around 89% were seen once. The sequenced sample was CD4+ or CD8+ T cells sorted from blood, obtained in a trial of the OX40 agonist ivuxolimab. Every receptor here comes from an adult with an advanced solid tumor such as melanoma, head and neck, liver or kidney cancer. CDR3s include the opening cysteine and the closing phenylalanine or tryptophan. D genes are given only for firm matches. Expanded clones get a size class; other rows say once, few or many, or leave the size out.

CDR3 | DNA | V | D | size | length | J
CASSLAALAGQETQYF | TGCGCCAGCAGCTTGGCCGCGCTAGCGGGGCAAGAGACCCAGTACTTC | TRBV5-1 | TRBD2 | - | 16 | TRBJ2-5
CASSPTMRGTQYF | TGTGCCAGCAGCCCCACCATGCGGGGTACGCAGTATTTT | TRBV7-3 | - | - | 13 | TRBJ2-3
CASSASFGGYNEQFF | TGTGCCAGCAGTGCGTCTTTTGGGGGATACAATGAGCAGTTCTTC | TRBV6-1 | - | - | 15 | TRBJ2-1
CASSQAINQPQHF | TGTGCCAGTTCGCAAGCGATCAATCAGCCCCAGCATTTT | TRBV19 | - | - | 13 | TRBJ1-5
CASSPSGGAQPQHF | TGTGCCAGCAGCCCCTCGGGGGGGGCTCAGCCCCAGCATTTT | TRBV7-3 | - | - | 14 | TRBJ1-5
CASRFPDRANSPLHF | TGTGCCAGCAGATTTCCAGACAGGGCGAATTCACCCCTCCACTTT | TRBV2 | TRBD1 | - | 15 | TRBJ1-6
CASRRTGQTEAFF | TGTGCCAGCAGAAGGACAGGGCAGACTGAAGCTTTCTTT | TRBV6-1 | TRBD1 | - | 13 | TRBJ1-1
CASSLIGTGDEQYF | TGTGCCAGCAGCTTAATAGGGACAGGGGACGAGCAGTACTTC | TRBV7-8 | TRBD1 | - | 14 | TRBJ2-7
CASTPLQGFPNTGELFF | TGTGCCAGCACCCCCTTACAGGGTTTCCCGAACACCGGGGAGCTGTTTTTT | TRBV11-2 | - | - | 17 | TRBJ2-2
CASSLGGIYRQMNTEAFF | TGTGCCAGCAGCTTGGGGGGGATATATAGGCAAATGAACACTGAAGCTTTCTTT | TRBV5-8 | - | - | 18 | TRBJ1-1
CASSLVGGARSYEQYF | TGTGCCAGCAGCTTAGTCGGGGGGGCCCGCTCCTACGAGCAGTACTTC | TRBV7-8 | TRBD2 | - | 16 | TRBJ2-7
CASSLRGSSTDTQYF | TGCGCCAGCAGCTTGAGGGGATCTAGCACAGATACGCAGTATTTT | TRBV5-1 | - | - | 15 | TRBJ2-3
CAWSGGSYGYTF | TGTGCCTGGAGTGGGGGGAGCTATGGCTACACCTTC | TRBV30 | - | - | 12 | TRBJ1-2
CATSRVVGEGGTEAFF | TGTGCCACCAGCAGAGTAGTGGGGGAAGGAGGCACTGAAGCTTTCTTT | TRBV15 | - | few | 16 | TRBJ1-1
CASSLSFRLAGGPGEQFF | TGTGCCAGCAGTTTATCGTTCCGGCTAGCGGGGGGGCCAGGTGAGCAGTTCTTC | TRBV27 | TRBD2 | once | 18 | TRBJ2-1
CASSHQGGDYEQYF | TGCGCCAGCAGTCACCAGGGGGGGGACTACGAGCAGTACTTC | TRBV23-1 | - | - | 14 | TRBJ2-7
CASSPGVYEQYF | TGTGCCAGCAGCCCGGGGGTCTACGAGCAGTACTTC | TRBV9 | - | once | 12 | TRBJ2-7
CASSQDIAGVSGKYNEQFF | TGTGCCAGCAGCCAAGATATCGCGGGTGTGAGCGGCAAATACAATGAGCAGTTCTTC | TRBV14 | - | once | 19 | TRBJ2-1
CASSPPLTTNTEAFF | TGCGCCAGCAGCCCTCCCCTGACAACAAACACTGAAGCTTTCTTT | TRBV5-1 | - | - | 15 | TRBJ1-1
CASSKIGGSDTGELFF | TGTGCCAGTAGTAAGATCGGGGGGTCGGACACCGGGGAGCTGTTTTTT | TRBV19 | TRBD2 | - | 16 | TRBJ2-2
CASSSSGYYNEQFF | TGTGCCAGCAGCAGTAGCGGGTACTACAATGAGCAGTTCTTC | TRBV5-4 | TRBD2 | - | 14 | TRBJ2-1
CASSRDGWMNTEAFF | TGTGCCAGCAGCCGGGACGGCTGGATGAACACTGAAGCTTTCTTT | TRBV5-4 | - | - | 15 | TRBJ1-1
CASSQADRGVAKNIQYF | TGCGCCAGCAGCCAAGCGGACAGGGGCGTAGCCAAAAACATTCAGTACTTC | TRBV4-1 | TRBD1 | - | 17 | TRBJ2-4
CASSLGATEGGYTF | TGCGCCAGCAGCTTGGGAGCCACAGAGGGCGGCTACACCTTC | TRBV5-1 | - | - | 14 | TRBJ1-2
CAWSPTGSYGYTF | TGTGCCTGGAGTCCCACAGGTTCCTATGGCTACACCTTC | TRBV30 | - | - | 13 | TRBJ1-2
CASRRAGGNTGELFF | TGTGCCAGCCGTCGGGCGGGGGGGAACACCGGGGAGCTGTTTTTT | TRBV2 | TRBD2 | - | 15 | TRBJ2-2
CASSSGGREPFYNEQFF | TGTGCCAGCAGCTCCGGGGGGCGGGAACCCTTTTACAATGAGCAGTTCTTC | TRBV7-9 | - | - | 17 | TRBJ2-1
CASSRSGGETGELFF | TGTGCCAGCAGCAGAAGCGGGGGGGAGACCGGGGAGCTGTTTTTT | TRBV7-7 | TRBD2 | once | 15 | TRBJ2-2
CASRDAASGSYEQYF | TGCGCCAGCAGAGACGCCGCTAGCGGGAGTTACGAGCAGTACTTC | TRBV10-2 | TRBD2 | - | 15 | TRBJ2-7
CASSSGTLNSPLHF | TGCGCCAGCAGTTCCGGGACACTCAATTCACCCCTCCACTTT | TRBV5-1 | - | - | 14 | TRBJ1-6
CASSLFQGKETQYF | TGTGCCAGCAGCTTGTTCCAGGGAAAAGAGACCCAGTACTTC | TRBV5-8 | - | - | 14 | TRBJ2-5
CASSLAGSLSYNEQFF | TGTGCCAGTAGCCTAGCGGGAAGTTTGTCCTACAATGAGCAGTTCTTC | TRBV19 | TRBD2 | - | 16 | TRBJ2-1
CAISEVAGINYGYTF | TGTGCCATCAGTGAGGTTGCGGGGATAAACTATGGCTACACCTTC | TRBV10-3 | - | - | 15 | TRBJ1-2
CASSLVGAGATQYF | TGTGCCAGCAGCTTAGTGGGGGCGGGAGCTACGCAGTATTTT | TRBV7-2 | - | - | 14 | TRBJ2-3
CASSPGVEQYF | TGTGCCAGCAGCCCAGGGGTTGAGCAGTACTTC | TRBV5-4 | - | - | 11 | TRBJ2-7
CASSALGRGYTF | TGTGCCAGCAGCGCACTAGGACGTGGCTACACCTTC | TRBV5-5 | - | few | 12 | TRBJ1-2
CASATSGSPGELFF | TGTGCCTCCGCAACTAGCGGGAGCCCCGGGGAGCTGTTTTTT | TRBV10-3 | TRBD2 | few | 14 | TRBJ2-2
CASSSEITDTQYF | TGTGCCAGCAGTTCAGAGATCACAGATACGCAGTATTTT | TRBV2 | - | - | 13 | TRBJ2-3
CAWSYPPGREQYF | TGTGCCTGGAGTTACCCCCCAGGTCGCGAGCAGTACTTC | TRBV30 | - | few | 13 | TRBJ2-7
CSVGVRLAGLTDTQYF | TGCAGCGTTGGGGTCCGACTAGCGGGATTGACAGATACGCAGTATTTT | TRBV29-1 | TRBD2 | once | 16 | TRBJ2-3
CASTTTRSSYNSPLHF | TGTGCCAGTACCACCACTAGAAGCTCCTATAATTCACCCCTCCACTTT | TRBV19 | - | few | 16 | TRBJ1-6
CASSGTGGDYGYTF | TGTGCCAGCAGTGGGACAGGGGGCGACTATGGCTACACCTTC | TRBV6-6 | TRBD1 | - | 14 | TRBJ1-2
CASSWGRGNTEAFF | TGCGCCAGCAGCTGGGGTAGAGGGAACACTGAAGCTTTCTTT | TRBV5-1 | - | - | 14 | TRBJ1-1
CASSISLTGTVEKLFF | TGTGCCAGTAGTATATCCCTGACAGGGACAGTCGAAAAACTGTTTTTT | TRBV19 | TRBD1 | - | 16 | TRBJ1-4
CASSGQGGTEAFF | TGTGCCAGCAGTGGACAGGGGGGCACTGAAGCTTTCTTT | TRBV28 | TRBD1 | - | 13 | TRBJ1-1
CASSAGTGSYGYTF | TGTGCCAGCAGTGCAGGGACAGGGTCCTATGGCTACACCTTC | TRBV6-1 | TRBD1 | once | 14 | TRBJ1-2
CASSPRPGLNTEAFF | TGTGCCAGCTCACCGCGGCCGGGATTAAACACTGAAGCTTTCTTT | TRBV18 | - | - | 15 | TRBJ1-1
CASSLAGTRNIQYF | TGTGCCAGCAGCTTAGCTGGGACTAGAAACATTCAGTACTTC | TRBV7-8 | TRBD2 | - | 14 | TRBJ2-4
CASSEGLAGGDEQFF | TGTGCCAGCAGTGAAGGCCTAGCGGGGGGGGATGAGCAGTTCTTC | TRBV2 | TRBD2 | - | 15 | TRBJ2-1
CASSLNRGSRKQYF | TGTGCCAGCAGCTTAAATCGCGGCTCAAGGAAGCAGTACTTC | TRBV11-3 | - | few | 14 | TRBJ2-7
CASKQSHGGQGSYNEQFF | TGTGCCAGTAAACAGTCCCACGGGGGACAGGGGTCCTACAATGAGCAGTTCTTC | TRBV19 | TRBD1 | - | 18 | TRBJ2-1
CATRDSTNEKLFF | TGTGCCACCCGGGATTCAACTAATGAAAAACTGTTTTTT | TRBV10-3 | - | - | 13 | TRBJ1-4
CASSARDNRNYGYTF | TGTGCCAGCAGCGCCCGCGATAACCGTAACTATGGCTACACCTTC | TRBV9 | - | - | 15 | TRBJ1-2
CASSEQGAGANVLTF | TGTGCCAGCAGTGAACAGGGTGCTGGGGCCAACGTCCTGACTTTC | TRBV6-1 | - | - | 15 | TRBJ2-6
CASSSGRLAGVEQYF | TGTGCCAGCAGTTCGGGCAGACTAGCGGGAGTCGAGCAGTACTTC | TRBV6-6 | TRBD2 | - | 15 | TRBJ2-7